The 19 T cell receptor beta chains below were found in one sample sequenced in a study of blood T cell repertoires in COVID-19. The assay was immunoSEQ multiplex PCR, and TCRdb's table has in-frame clones only and misses some. This sample has around 180,000 clones; about 88% occur once, and the top ten carry around 25%. Sequencing was performed on peripheral blood. The receptors come from a man aged 55 to 70 with acute or convalescent COVID-19.

The J gene is TRBJ2-7, the V gene TRBV5-5, with TRBD1 matching 8 bases. CDR1 SGHKS and CDR2 YYEKEE come from the germline V gene (reference sequence). After removal of 1 base from V and 7 bases from J, the junction contained 4 bases not matched to a gene. This CDR3 is built from 13 residues. This chain's CDR3 is CASSLQWTGEQYV. The CDR3 coding sequence is TGTGCCAGCAGCTTGCAGTGGACAGGGGAGCAGTACGTC.

The chain is built from TRBV5-5 and TRBJ2-3, with 10 nucleotides matching TRBD1. The V and J ends lost 4 bases and 4 bases, in that order; junction bases with no gene match: 6. Germline-derived CDR1 and CDR2 are SGHKS and YYEKEE (reference sequence). The CDR3 contains 15 residues. CDR3 sequence: CASSRQGALPDTQYF. CDR3 DNA: TGTGCCAGCAGCCGACAGGGGGCCTTACCAGATACGCAGTATTTT.

The chain is built from TRBV25-1 and TRBJ2-2, with TRBD1 matching over 9 bases. V trimming: 1 base; J trimming: 3 bases; junction bases outside the gene matches: 3. Germline V gene sequence: CDR1 MGHDK, CDR2 SYGVNS. There are 16 residues in the CDR3. CDR3 DNA: TGTGCCAGCAGTGAATCCGGGACAGGGTACACCGGGGAGCTGTTTTTT. Its translation is CASSESGTGYTGELFF.

The gene calls are TRBV11-2 and TRBJ1-2; 8 bases line up with TRBD1. V trimming: 5 bases; J trimming: 8 bases; junction bases outside the gene matches: 10. CDR1 and CDR2 from the germline V gene are SGHAT and FQNNGV. The CDR3 spans 14 residues. The CDR3 loop reads CASSIPRGLGGYTF. CDR3 coding DNA: TGTGCCAGCAGCATACCCAGGGGGCTTGGCGGCTACACCTTC.

This clone occurred once. The V call is TRBV30, the J call TRBJ1-2; 11 bases line up with TRBD1. There are 15 residues in the CDR3. The junction had 10 bases not matched to a gene; V was cut back by 2 bases and J by 8 bases. Per the germline V gene, CDR1 is GTSNPN and CDR2 is SVGIG (reference sequence). The CDR3 region is CAWSPPLGDRGGYTF. Here the CDR3 DNA reads TGTGCCTGGAGTCCCCCCCTTGGGGACAGGGGGGGCTACACCTTC.

This sequence joins TRBV7-8 and TRBJ1-6; 7 bases align to TRBD1. The CDR3 totals 16 residues. From germline, CDR1 is SGHVS and CDR2 FQNEAQ. Trimming removed 5 bases from V and 3 bases from J; junction bases left unmatched: 7. The CDR3 region has the DNA TGTGCCAGCAGCCCGACTCGACAGGGCTATAATTCACCCCTCCACTTT. This translates into CASSPTRQGYNSPLHF.

The chain employs TRBV5-4 and TRBJ2-5; 10 nucleotides match TRBD1. V was pared by 4 bases and J by 5 bases, with 8 bases of the junction left unmatched. The CDR3 sequence is 15 residues long. CDR1 is SGHNT, CDR2 YYREEE, per germline (reference sequence). This CDR3 is CASSPRTGGIETQYF. CDR3 in DNA: TGTGCCAGCAGCCCCCGGACAGGGGGAATCGAGACCCAGTACTTC.

The rearrangement links TRBV30 to TRBJ1-1; TRBD1 matches 8 bases. Germline V gene sequence: CDR1 GTSNPN, CDR2 SVGIG (reference sequence). CDR3 length equals 13 residues. Trimming took 2 bases from V and 5 from J; bases not matched to a gene: 4. In nucleotides, the CDR3 is TGTGCCTGGAGTCGGACAGGGTGGACTGAAGCTTTCTTT. It codes for CAWSRTGWTEAFF.

The table lists this clone with a few counts. The chain combines TRBV5-4 with TRBJ2-7; TRBD2 agrees at 8 bases. CDR3 length: 15 amino acids. Per germline, CDR1 SGHNT and CDR2 YYREEE (reference sequence). The junction had 6 bases not matched to a gene; V was cut back by 4 bases and J by 0 bases. The chain's CDR3 is CASSPNSGNSYEQYF. The CDR3 DNA follows: TGTGCCAGCAGCCCTAATAGCGGGAACTCCTACGAGCAGTACTTC.

The genes are TRBV7-9 and TRBJ2-1; 9 bases agree with TRBD2. Losses at the gene ends were 1 base for V and 4 bases for J; bases not matched to a gene: 5. The CDR3 extends over 16 amino acids. Per the germline V gene, CDR1 is SEHNR and CDR2 is FQNEAQ (reference sequence). This CDR3 reads CASSLGRLAAYNEQFF. The CDR3 DNA is TGTGCCAGCAGCTTAGGGCGACTAGCGGCATACAATGAGCAGTTCTTC.

The chain employs TRBV19 and TRBJ1-2, with 9 bases that match TRBD1. Germline V lookup: CDR1 LNHDA, CDR2 SQIVND (reference sequence). The V segment lost 6 bases and the J segment 7 bases; nucleotides outside the gene matches: 12. The CDR3 extends over 15 amino acids. For the CDR3, the DNA is TGTGCCAGTAGAGCTACAGGGGGCGTCGGCGGTGGCTACACCTTC. It yields the protein CASRATGGVGGGYTF.

A single count supports this clone. This rearrangement joins TRBV6-1 to TRBJ2-5, with D maybe TRBD1 (6 bases). This CDR3 spans 14 amino acids. V lost 1 base and J lost 4, with 10 bases in between. CDR1 is MNHNS and CDR2 is SASEGT in the germline V gene. This CDR3 reads CASSEVPGVETQYF. The CDR3 coding sequence is TGTGCCAGCAGTGAAGTCCCAGGGGTAGAGACCCAGTACTTC.

The rearrangement joins TRBV3-1 (or the pseudogene TRBV3-2) to TRBJ1-1; D gene ambiguous. Germline CDR1 reads LGHDT; CDR2 reads YNNKEL (reference sequence). The CDR3 sequence is 11 residues long. V was trimmed by 3 bases and J by 5 bases, leaving 4 bases between them. This CDR3 reads CASSQETEAFF. The CDR3, as DNA: TGTGCCAGCAGCCAGGAGACTGAAGCTTTCTTT.

CDR3 region: CASTMGGTEAFF. The CDR3 nucleotides are TGTGCCTCAACCATGGGGGGCACTGAAGCTTTCTTT. This rearrangement joins TRBV6-5 to TRBJ1-1, with a weak D call TRBD1 (5 bases). The CDR3 consists of 12 residues. The germline CDR1 and CDR2 sequences are MNHEY and SVGAGI. Between the trimmed V and J ends, which lost 11 bases and 4 bases, there was a span of 14 bases.

This clone was seen just once. The rearrangement uses TRBV29-1 and TRBJ2-2; possibly TRBD2 for D (6 bases). The CDR3 is 14 amino acids. Germline assignment: CDR1 SQVTM and CDR2 ANQGSEA. The V end lost 3 bases, the J end lost 2 bases, and 10 bases lay between the germline ends. CDR3 in DNA: TGCAGCGTTGAGGGGAGGAGAAACACCGGGGAGCTGTTTTTT. Its translation is CSVEGRRNTGELFF.

This clone was recorded once. CDR3 residues: CAWSVLGQAGGYTF. Here the CDR3 DNA reads TGTGCCTGGAGTGTTCTGGGACAGGCGGGAGGCTACACCTTC. The gene calls are TRBV30 and TRBJ1-2, with 8 positions matching TRBD1. This CDR3 has 14 amino acids. J was trimmed by 8 bases and V by 0 bases; bases with no gene match: 8. The germline V gene encodes CDR1 GTSNPN and CDR2 SVGIG (reference sequence).

The CDR3 is CASSDLRGQGADEQFF. The DNA for the CDR3 is TGTGCCAGCAGTGACTTGAGGGGACAGGGGGCAGATGAGCAGTTCTTC. V usage is TRBV6-1 and J usage is TRBJ2-1; TRBD1 aligns across 12 bases. CDR1 and CDR2 from the germline V gene are MNHNS and SASEGT. The CDR3 loop spans 16 amino acids. Trimming removed 3 bases from V and 8 bases from J; junction bases left unmatched: 8.

This clone was seen a single time. V is TRBV30 and J is TRBJ1-6, with 7 bases identical to TRBD1. The CDR3 runs to 12 residues. The germline V gene has CDR1 GTSNPN and CDR2 SVGIG (reference sequence). V shed 5 bases and J 11 bases; nucleotides not matched to a gene: 6. CDR3 DNA sequence: TGTGCCTGGGGTACAGGGGCTACACCCCTCCACTTT. It specifies CAWGTGATPLHF. The entire variable domain, with the rest obtained from reference TRBV30 and TRBJ1-6, is as follows: SQTIHQWPATLVQPVGSPLSLECTVEGTSNPNLYWYRQAAGRGLQLLFYSVGIGQISSEVPQNLSASRPQDRQFILSSKKLLLSDSGFYLCAWGTGATPLHFGNGTRLTVT.

The V gene is TRBV11-2, the J gene TRBJ2-7; TRBD2 agrees at 8 bases. CDR1 and CDR2 from the germline V gene are SGHAT and FQNNGV. Unmatched junction bases numbered 7, after V lost 2 bases and J lost 4 bases. The CDR3 is 15 residues long. This CDR3 reads CASSLRLLAEYEQYF. CDR3 nucleotide sequence: TGTGCCAGCAGCTTAAGATTACTAGCGGAATACGAGCAGTACTTC.